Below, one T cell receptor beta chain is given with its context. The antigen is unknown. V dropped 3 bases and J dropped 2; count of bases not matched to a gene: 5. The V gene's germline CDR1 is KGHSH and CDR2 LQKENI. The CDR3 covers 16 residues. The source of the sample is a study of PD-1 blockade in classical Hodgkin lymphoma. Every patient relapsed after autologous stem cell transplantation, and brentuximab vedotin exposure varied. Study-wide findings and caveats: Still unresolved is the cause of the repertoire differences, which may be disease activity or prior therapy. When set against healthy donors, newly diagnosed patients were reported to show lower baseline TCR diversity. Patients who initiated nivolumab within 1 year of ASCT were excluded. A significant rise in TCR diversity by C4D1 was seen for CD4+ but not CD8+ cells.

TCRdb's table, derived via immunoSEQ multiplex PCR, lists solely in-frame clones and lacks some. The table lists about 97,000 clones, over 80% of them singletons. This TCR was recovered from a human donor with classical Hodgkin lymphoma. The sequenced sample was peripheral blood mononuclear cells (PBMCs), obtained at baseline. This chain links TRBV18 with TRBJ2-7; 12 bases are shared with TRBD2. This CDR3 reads CASSPRTSGNPYEQYF. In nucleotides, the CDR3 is TGTGCCAGCTCACCTCGGACTAGCGGGAACCCCTACGAGCAGTACTTC. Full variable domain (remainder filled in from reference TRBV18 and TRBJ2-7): NAGVMQNPRHLVRRRGQEARLRCSPMKGHSHVYWYRQLPEEGLKFMVYLQKENIIDESGMPKERFSAEFPKEGPSILRIQQVVRGDSAAYFCASSPRTSGNPYEQYFGPGTRLTVT.